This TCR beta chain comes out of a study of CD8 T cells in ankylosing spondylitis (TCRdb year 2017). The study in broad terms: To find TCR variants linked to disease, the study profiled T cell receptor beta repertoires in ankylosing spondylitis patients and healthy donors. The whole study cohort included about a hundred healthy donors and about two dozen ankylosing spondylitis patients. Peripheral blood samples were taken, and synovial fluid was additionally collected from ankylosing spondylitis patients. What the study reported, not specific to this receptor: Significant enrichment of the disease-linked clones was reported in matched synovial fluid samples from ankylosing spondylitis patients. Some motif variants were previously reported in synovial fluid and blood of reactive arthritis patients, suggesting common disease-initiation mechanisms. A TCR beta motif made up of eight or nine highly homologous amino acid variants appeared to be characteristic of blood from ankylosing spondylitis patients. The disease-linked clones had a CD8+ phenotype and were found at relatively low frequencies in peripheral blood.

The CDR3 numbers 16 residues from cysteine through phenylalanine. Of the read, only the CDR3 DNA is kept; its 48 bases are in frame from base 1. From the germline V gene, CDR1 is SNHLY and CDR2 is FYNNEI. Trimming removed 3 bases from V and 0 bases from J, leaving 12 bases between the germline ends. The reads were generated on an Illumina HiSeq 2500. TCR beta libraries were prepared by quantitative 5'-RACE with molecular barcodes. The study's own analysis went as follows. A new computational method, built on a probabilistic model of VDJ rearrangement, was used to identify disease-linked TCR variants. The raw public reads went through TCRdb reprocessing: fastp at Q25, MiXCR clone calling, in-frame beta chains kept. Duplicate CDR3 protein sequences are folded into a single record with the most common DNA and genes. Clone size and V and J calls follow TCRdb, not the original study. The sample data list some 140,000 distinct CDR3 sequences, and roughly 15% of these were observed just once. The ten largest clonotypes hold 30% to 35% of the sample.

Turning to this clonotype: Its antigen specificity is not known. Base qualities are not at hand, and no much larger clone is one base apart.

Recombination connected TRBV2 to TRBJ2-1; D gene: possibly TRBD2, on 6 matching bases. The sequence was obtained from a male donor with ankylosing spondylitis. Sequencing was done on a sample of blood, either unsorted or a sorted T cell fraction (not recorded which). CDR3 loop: CASSEEGVVSYNEQFF. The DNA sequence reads TGTGCCAGCAGTGAGGAGGGAGTGGTCTCCTACAATGAGCAGTTCTTC.